This T cell receptor (beta chain) was profiled in a study of CD8 T cells in ankylosing spondylitis. Study-level findings and limits: There was a TCR beta motif, made of eight highly homologous variants, that appeared characteristic of ankylosing spondylitis blood.

The V and J ends lost 7 bases and 1 base respectively, with 11 bases between them. From germline, CDR1 is SQVTM and CDR2 ANQGSEA. The CDR3 has 13 residues. Note on this clonotype: Its target is not known.

Via MiXCR, TCRdb re-called the 5' RACE reads, giving one row per CDR3 protein. The table lists a few hundred thousand distinct CDR3 sequences, over 15% of them singletons. V is TRBV29-1 and J is TRBJ1-3; no clear D gene. The receptor comes from a male donor with ankylosing spondylitis or in good health (not recorded which). Material for sequencing was blood, either unsorted or a sorted T cell fraction (not recorded which). The CDR3 is CSAAEPSGNTIYF. The CDR3 region has the DNA TGCAGCGCCGCGGAACCATCTGGAAACACCATATATTTT.